The 22 T cell receptor beta chains given below trace back to one sample, sequenced in a study of blood T cell repertoires in COVID-19. Measured with immunoSEQ multiplex PCR; TCRdb has only the in-frame clones, and not every one. The data hold 150,000 to 200,000 clones, with around 82% observed a single time. Sequencing input: peripheral blood. The receptors stem from a woman between 65 and 79 years old who had recovered from COVID-19.

The table lists this clone with a few counts. The chain is built from TRBV6-5 and TRBJ1-1; D unclear. V lost 6 bases and J 4 bases, leaving 6 bases between the germline ends. The CDR3 covers 11 residues. Germline CDR1 and CDR2: MNHEY and SVGAGI. The DNA for the CDR3 is TGTGCCAGCAGCGCGGGCACTGAAGCTTTCTTT. Protein sequence: CASSAGTEAFF.

V is TRBV19 and J is TRBJ1-2; D is ambiguous. The germline V gene encodes CDR1 LNHDA and CDR2 SQIVND (reference sequence). Trimming shortened V by 8 bases and J by 3 bases, and 7 bases separated the two germline ends. The CDR3 totals 11 residues. This CDR3 is CASGPDYGYTF. The CDR3 region has the DNA TGTGCCAGTGGGCCAGACTATGGCTACACCTTC.

The chain is built from TRBV30 and TRBJ1-1, with D perhaps matching TRBD1 (5 bases). This CDR3 contains 13 residues. The V end was cut by 1 base, the J end by 1 base, with 7 bases between. Germline-derived CDR1 and CDR2 are GTSNPN and SVGIG (reference sequence). In DNA, the CDR3 is TGTGCCTGGAGTGGGGGCCCGAACACTGAAGCTTTCTTT. The encoded protein is CAWSGGPNTEAFF.

CDR3 bases: TGTGCCAGCAGCCCAACCAGGGGGCTTCCCACTGAAGCTTTCTTT. Residues: CASSPTRGLPTEAFF. The rearrangement uses TRBV14 and TRBJ1-1, with 8 bases matching TRBD1. The ends lost 4 bases at V and 4 bases at J; junction bases unmatched: 8. The CDR3 loop spans 15 amino acids. Per the germline V gene, CDR1 is SGHDN and CDR2 is FVKESK.

In this sample, this clone turned up a few times. The rearrangement uses TRBV30 and TRBJ1-6; no definite D call. The CDR3 covers 13 residues. Trimming removed 1 base at V and 9 bases at J, with 10 bases between. Germline values: CDR1 GTSNPN, CDR2 SVGIG (reference sequence). This CDR3 reads CAWSEAGGSPLHF. The CDR3 bases are TGTGCCTGGAGTGAAGCAGGAGGTTCACCCCTCCACTTT. Looking up the rest from reference TRBV30 and TRBJ1-6 gives the full variable domain: SQTIHQWPATLVQPVGSPLSLECTVEGTSNPNLYWYRQAAGRGLQLLFYSVGIGQISSEVPQNLSASRPQDRQFILSSKKLLLSDSGFYLCAWSEAGGSPLHFGNGTRLTVT.

V and J are TRBV9 and TRBJ1-4; TRBD1 agrees at 9 bases. From germline, CDR1 is SGDLS and CDR2 YYNGEE. This CDR3 comprises 16 residues. J gave up 5 bases and V 1 base, and 6 bases lay outside the gene matches. CDR3 nucleotides: TGTGCCAGCAGCGTACGGGGACAGGGCCCAAATGAAAAACTGTTTTTT. Its protein is CASSVRGQGPNEKLFF.

V usage is TRBV5-1 and J usage is TRBJ2-2, with D maybe TRBD2 (6 bases). The V gene's germline CDR1 is SGHRS and CDR2 YFSETQ. V lost 4 bases, J lost 1 base, and 17 bases lay in between. The CDR3 has 17 amino acids. Here the CDR3 reads CASSPGTHTGNTGELFF. The CDR3 nucleotides are TGCGCCAGCAGCCCGGGGACTCATACGGGGAACACCGGGGAGCTGTTTTTT.

The table lists this clone with a count of one. The V and J genes are TRBV9 and TRBJ2-7; D is possibly TRBD2 (7 bases). The CDR3 runs 17 residues. With 4 bases removed from V and 1 base from J, the gap between germline ends came to 21 bases. Germline values: CDR1 SGDLS, CDR2 YYNGEE. CDR3 DNA sequence: TGTGCCAGCAGCCCCGGGGGGCAGGGCCATTTTTCCTACGAGCAGTACTTC. Protein product: CASSPGGQGHFSYEQYF.

The gene calls are TRBV5-1 and TRBJ2-7; perhaps TRBD1 as D (6 bases). Trimming left V 4 bases short and J 3 bases short, with 14 bases between. The CDR3 spans 14 residues. Germline CDR1 and CDR2: SGHRS and YFSETQ. CDR3 amino acids: CASSRPGQYYEQYF. CDR3 nucleotides: TGCGCCAGCAGCCGCCCCGGACAGTACTACGAGCAGTACTTC. Together with reference TRBV5-1 and TRBJ2-7, the CDR3 gives the full variable domain: KAGVTQTPRYLIKTRGQQVTLSCSPISGHRSVSWYQQTPGQGLQFLFEYFSETQRNKGNFPGRFSGRQFSNSRSEMNVSTLELGDSALYLCASSRPGQYYEQYFGPGTRLTVT.

This clone occurred a few times. This chain joins TRBV11-3 and TRBJ1-1; D possibly corresponds to TRBD1 (5 bases). This CDR3 has 13 residues. V was trimmed by 1 base and J by 4 bases, leaving 7 bases between them. Germline CDR1 and CDR2: SGHNT and YENEEA. CDR3 protein: CASSLGRGTEAFF. The CDR3 DNA follows: TGTGCCAGCAGCTTAGGGAGGGGCACTGAAGCTTTCTTT.

This chain uses TRBV28 with TRBJ2-3; 12 nucleotides agree with TRBD2. The CDR3 is made up of 15 amino acids. The germline V gene has CDR1 MDHEN and CDR2 SYDVKM. After removal of 3 bases from V and 4 bases from J, the junction contained 2 bases not matched to a gene. The CDR3, as DNA: TGTGCCAGCAGTTTTCTAGCGGGAGGGGCAGATACGCAGTATTTT. It encodes CASSFLAGGADTQYF.

J is TRBJ2-5 and V is TRBV11-2; TRBD1 agrees at 8 bases. The CDR3 extends over 15 amino acids. Germline values: CDR1 SGHAT, CDR2 FQNNGV. The V and J ends lost 4 bases and 5 bases, in that order; junction bases with no gene match: 9. CDR3 amino acids: CASSSQGASYETQYF. CDR3 bases: TGTGCCAGCAGCTCCCAGGGGGCGAGTTATGAGACCCAGTACTTC.

The chain uses TRBV15 and TRBJ2-1; 13 bases match TRBD2. The CDR3 length is 14 residues. V lost 7 bases, J lost 9 bases, and 6 bases stayed unmatched. Germline assignment: CDR1 LNHNV and CDR2 YYDKDF (reference sequence). CDR3 coding DNA: TGTGCCACCACCGGACTAGCGGGGGCCGGTGAGCAGTTCTTC. Encoded protein: CATTGLAGAGEQFF.

The rearrangement joins TRBV5-1 to TRBJ1-6; perhaps TRBD1 as D (5 bases). V lost 7 bases and J 0 bases, leaving 11 bases between the germline ends. Germline V gene lookup returns CDR1 SGHRS and CDR2 YFSETQ. This CDR3 spans 15 amino acids. The CDR3 DNA follows: TGCGCCAGCCCTCCCGACAGCTCCTATAATTCACCCCTCCACTTT. Protein product: CASPPDSSYNSPLHF.

This clone showed up just once. The chain is built from TRBV2 and TRBJ2-1, with D maybe TRBD2 (6 bases). Trimming removed 6 bases from V and 9 bases from J, with 24 bases in between. This CDR3 is 16 amino acids long. The germline CDR1 and CDR2 sequences are SNHLY and FYNNEI. CDR3 nucleotide sequence: TGTGCCAGCAGGAGACTGTTCCCAACGGGGGTTAGTGAGCAGTTCTTC. It translates to CASRRLFPTGVSEQFF.

The rearrangement links TRBV30 to TRBJ2-2, with 14 bases that match TRBD2. The CDR3 has 17 amino acids. Germline lookup yields CDR1 GTSNPN and CDR2 SVGIG (reference sequence). Germline trimming cut 4 bases from V and 7 bases from J; bases unmatched to any gene: 11. The CDR3 region is CAWKLTSGRAGFGELFF. DNA for the CDR3: TGTGCCTGGAAGTTGACTAGCGGGAGGGCCGGTTTCGGGGAGCTGTTTTTT.

The rearrangement uses TRBV6-5 and TRBJ2-7; no clear D. The germline CDR1 and CDR2 sequences are MNHEY and SVGAGI. V lost 0 bases to trimming and J lost 6 bases, with 6 bases between them. The CDR3 spans 12 residues. The CDR3 here is CASSYSAGEQYF. The CDR3 nucleotides read TGTGCCAGCAGTTACTCGGCTGGCGAGCAGTACTTC.

V usage is TRBV7-3 and J usage is TRBJ2-7; TRBD2 aligns across 8 bases. The junction had 5 bases not matched to a gene; V was cut back by 2 bases and J by 2 bases. The CDR3 spans 15 residues. Germline CDR1 and CDR2: SGHTA and FQGTGA. The DNA of the CDR3 is TGTGCCAGCAGCTTAGGGACGGGACTAGCCTACGAGCAGTACTTC. This translates into CASSLGTGLAYEQYF. The full variable domain, with the rest looked up from reference TRBV7-3 and TRBJ2-7, is GAGVSQTPSNKVTEKGKYVELRCDPISGHTALYWYRQSLGQGPEFLIYFQGTGAADDSGLPNDRFFAVRPEGSVSTLKIQRTERGDSAVYLCASSLGTGLAYEQYFGPGTRLTVT.

This rearrangement joins TRBV20-1 to TRBJ2-7; TRBD2 matches 9 bases. Trimming removed 3 bases from V and 2 bases from J; junction bases left unmatched: 8. Germline V gene data show CDR1 as DFQATT and CDR2 as SNEGSKA (reference sequence). CDR3 length: 15 amino acids. In DNA, the CDR3 is TGCAGTGCTAGTAGGCGGGGGGGCGCGACCTACGAGCAGTACTTC. Translating it yields CSASRRGGATYEQYF.

This sequence joins TRBV3-1 (or the pseudogene TRBV3-2) and TRBJ2-5; 11 positions match TRBD2. The germline V gene encodes CDR1 LGHDT and CDR2 YNNKEL (reference sequence). Losses at the gene ends were 0 bases for V and 7 bases for J; bases not matched to a gene: 10. This CDR3 has 17 residues. The CDR3 sequence: CASSQDSLAGGRGTQYF. CDR3 coding DNA: TGTGCCAGCAGCCAAGATTCCCTAGCGGGAGGACGGGGGACCCAGTACTTC.

The chain has TRBV29-1 and TRBJ1-1; TRBD1 agrees at 12 bases. CDR1 is SQVTM, CDR2 ANQGSEA, per germline. The J segment lost 4 bases and the V segment lost 3 bases, leaving 6 bases of the junction unmatched. The CDR3 is 15 amino acids. For the CDR3, the DNA is TGCAGCGTTGAGGGGACAGGGGGCTGGGGCACTGAAGCTTTCTTT. Protein: CSVEGTGGWGTEAFF.

V is TRBV5-1 and J is TRBJ2-5, with 7 bases fitting TRBD2. The junction had 5 bases not matched to a gene; V was cut back by 4 bases and J by 2 bases. Germline V lookup: CDR1 SGHRS, CDR2 YFSETQ. This CDR3 comprises 14 residues. The CDR3 sequence is CASSGGVIQETQYF. The CDR3 region has the DNA TGCGCCAGCAGCGGGGGGGTCATACAAGAGACCCAGTACTTC.